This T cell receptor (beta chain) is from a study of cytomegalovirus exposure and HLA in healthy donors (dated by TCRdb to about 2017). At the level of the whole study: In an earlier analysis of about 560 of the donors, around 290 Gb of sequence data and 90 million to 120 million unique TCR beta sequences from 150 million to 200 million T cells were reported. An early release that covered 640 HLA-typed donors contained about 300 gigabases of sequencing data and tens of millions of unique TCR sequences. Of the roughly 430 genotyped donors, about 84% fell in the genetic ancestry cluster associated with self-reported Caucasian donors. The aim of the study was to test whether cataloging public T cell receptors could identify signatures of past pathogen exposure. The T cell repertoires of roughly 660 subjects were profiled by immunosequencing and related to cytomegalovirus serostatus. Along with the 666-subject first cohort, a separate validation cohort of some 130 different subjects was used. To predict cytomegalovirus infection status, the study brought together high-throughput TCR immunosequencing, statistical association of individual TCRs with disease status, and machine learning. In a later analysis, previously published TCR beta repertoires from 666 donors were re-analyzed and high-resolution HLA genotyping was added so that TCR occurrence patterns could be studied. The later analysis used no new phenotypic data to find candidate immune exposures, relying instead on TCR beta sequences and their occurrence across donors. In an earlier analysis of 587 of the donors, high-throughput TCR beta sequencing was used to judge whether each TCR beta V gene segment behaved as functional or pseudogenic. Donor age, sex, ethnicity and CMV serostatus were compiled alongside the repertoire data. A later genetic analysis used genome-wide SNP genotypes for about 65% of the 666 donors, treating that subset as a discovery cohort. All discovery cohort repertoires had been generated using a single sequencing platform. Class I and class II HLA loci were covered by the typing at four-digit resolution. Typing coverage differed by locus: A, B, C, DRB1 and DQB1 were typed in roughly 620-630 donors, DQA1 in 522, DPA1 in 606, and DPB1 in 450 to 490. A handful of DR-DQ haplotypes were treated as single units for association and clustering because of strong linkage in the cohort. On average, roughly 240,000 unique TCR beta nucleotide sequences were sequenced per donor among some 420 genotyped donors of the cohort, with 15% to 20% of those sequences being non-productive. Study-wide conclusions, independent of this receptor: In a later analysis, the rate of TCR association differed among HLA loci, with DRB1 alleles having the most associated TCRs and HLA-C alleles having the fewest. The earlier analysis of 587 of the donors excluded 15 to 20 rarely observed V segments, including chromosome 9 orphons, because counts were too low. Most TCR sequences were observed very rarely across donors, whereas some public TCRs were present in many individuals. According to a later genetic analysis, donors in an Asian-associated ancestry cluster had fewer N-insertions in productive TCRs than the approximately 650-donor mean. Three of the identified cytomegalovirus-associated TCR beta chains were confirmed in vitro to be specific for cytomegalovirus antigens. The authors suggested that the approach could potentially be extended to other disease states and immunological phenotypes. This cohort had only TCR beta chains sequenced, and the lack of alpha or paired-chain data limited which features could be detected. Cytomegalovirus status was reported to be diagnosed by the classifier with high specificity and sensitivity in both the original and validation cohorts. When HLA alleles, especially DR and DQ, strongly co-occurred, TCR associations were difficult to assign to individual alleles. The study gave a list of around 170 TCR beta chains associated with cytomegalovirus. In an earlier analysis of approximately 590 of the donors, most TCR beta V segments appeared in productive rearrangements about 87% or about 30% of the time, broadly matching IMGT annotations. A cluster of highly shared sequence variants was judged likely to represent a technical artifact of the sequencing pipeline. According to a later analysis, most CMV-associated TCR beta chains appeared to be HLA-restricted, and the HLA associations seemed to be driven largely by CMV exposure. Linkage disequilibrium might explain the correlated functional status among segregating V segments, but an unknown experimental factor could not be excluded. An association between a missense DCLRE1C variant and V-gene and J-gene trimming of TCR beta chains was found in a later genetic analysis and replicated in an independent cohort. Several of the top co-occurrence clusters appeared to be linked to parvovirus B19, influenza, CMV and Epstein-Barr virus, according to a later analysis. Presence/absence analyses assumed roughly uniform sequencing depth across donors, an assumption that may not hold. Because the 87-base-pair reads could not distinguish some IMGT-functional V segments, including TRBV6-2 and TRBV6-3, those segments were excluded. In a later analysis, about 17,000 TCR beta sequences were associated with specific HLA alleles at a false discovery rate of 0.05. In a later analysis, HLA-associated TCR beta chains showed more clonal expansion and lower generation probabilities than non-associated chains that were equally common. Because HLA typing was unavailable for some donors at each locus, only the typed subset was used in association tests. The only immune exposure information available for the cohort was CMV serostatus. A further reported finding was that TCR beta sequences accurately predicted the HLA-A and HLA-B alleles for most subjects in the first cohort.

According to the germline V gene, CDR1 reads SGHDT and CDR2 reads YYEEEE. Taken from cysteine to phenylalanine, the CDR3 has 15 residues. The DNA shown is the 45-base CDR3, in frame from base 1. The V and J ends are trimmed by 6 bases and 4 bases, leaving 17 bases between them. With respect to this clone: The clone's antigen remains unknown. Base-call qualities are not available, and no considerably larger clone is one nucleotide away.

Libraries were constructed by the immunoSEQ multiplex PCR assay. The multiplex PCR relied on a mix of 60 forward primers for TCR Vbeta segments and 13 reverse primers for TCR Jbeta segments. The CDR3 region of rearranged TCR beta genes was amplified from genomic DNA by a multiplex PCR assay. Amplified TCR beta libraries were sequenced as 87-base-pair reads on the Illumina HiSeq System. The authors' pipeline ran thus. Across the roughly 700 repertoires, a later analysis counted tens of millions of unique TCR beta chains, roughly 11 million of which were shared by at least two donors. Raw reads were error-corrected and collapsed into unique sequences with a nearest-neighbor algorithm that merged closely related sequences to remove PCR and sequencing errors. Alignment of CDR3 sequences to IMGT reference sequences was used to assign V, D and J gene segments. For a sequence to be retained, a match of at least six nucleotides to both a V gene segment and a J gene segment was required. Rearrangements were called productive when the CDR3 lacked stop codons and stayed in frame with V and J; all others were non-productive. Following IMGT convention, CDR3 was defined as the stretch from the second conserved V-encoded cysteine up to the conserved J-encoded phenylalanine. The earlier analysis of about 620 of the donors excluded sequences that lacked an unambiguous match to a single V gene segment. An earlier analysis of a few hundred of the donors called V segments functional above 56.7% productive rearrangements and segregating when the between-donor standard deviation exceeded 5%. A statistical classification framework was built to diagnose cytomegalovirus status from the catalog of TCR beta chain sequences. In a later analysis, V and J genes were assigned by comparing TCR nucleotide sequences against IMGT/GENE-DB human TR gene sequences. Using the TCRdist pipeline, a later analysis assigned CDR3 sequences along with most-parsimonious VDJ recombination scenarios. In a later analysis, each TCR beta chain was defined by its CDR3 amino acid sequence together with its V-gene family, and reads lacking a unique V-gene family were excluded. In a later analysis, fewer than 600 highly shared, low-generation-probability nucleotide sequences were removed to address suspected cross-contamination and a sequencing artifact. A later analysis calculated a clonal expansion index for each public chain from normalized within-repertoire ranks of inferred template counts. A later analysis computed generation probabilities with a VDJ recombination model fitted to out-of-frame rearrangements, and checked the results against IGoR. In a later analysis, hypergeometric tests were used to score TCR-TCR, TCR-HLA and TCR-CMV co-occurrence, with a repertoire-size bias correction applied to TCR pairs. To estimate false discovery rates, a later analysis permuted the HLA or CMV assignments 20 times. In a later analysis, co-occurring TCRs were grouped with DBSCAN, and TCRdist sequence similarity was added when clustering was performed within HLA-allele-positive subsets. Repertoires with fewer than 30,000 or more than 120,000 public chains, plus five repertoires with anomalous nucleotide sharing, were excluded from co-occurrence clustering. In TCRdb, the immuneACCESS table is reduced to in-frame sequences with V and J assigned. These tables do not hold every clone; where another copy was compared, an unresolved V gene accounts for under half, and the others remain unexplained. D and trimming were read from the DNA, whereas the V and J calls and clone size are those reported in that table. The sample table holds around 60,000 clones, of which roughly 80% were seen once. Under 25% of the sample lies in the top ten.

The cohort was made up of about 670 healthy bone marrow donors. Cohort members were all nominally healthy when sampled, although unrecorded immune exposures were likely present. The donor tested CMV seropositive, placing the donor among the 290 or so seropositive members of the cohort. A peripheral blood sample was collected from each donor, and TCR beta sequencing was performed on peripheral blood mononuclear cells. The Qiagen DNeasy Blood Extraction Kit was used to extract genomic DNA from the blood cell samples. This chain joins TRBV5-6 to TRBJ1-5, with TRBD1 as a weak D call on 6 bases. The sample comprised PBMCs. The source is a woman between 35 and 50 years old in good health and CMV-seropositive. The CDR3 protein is CASTRGNRANQPQHF. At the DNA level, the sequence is TGTGCCAGCACCCGGGGAAACAGGGCGAATCAGCCCCAGCATTTT.